This TCR beta chain was identified during a study of post-analysis software for immune sequencing data. Study context: Recorded subtypes: relapsing-remitting, secondary progressive, progressive-relapsing; some patients unannotated. The study, taken as a whole, reports: The normalized Chao1 diversity of multiple sclerosis patients was significantly lower than that of controls. Controls had lower frequencies than patients of a few TRBV segments, which included TRBV5-6, TRBV5-1 and TRBV20-1.

Every TCR beta cDNA library bore unique molecular identifiers. Using its own MiXCR run on the PCR reads, TCRdb lists one record per CDR3 protein. The data show 750,000 to 950,000 distinct CDR3 sequences, roughly half seen once. Germline V gene data show CDR1 as SEHNR and CDR2 as FQNEAQ (reference sequence). CDR3 length equals 15 residues. V shed 2 bases, J shed 5 bases, and the junction held 6 bases outside the gene matches. To note about this clonotype: Its antigen is currently unknown.

The chain recombines TRBV7-9 with TRBJ2-5, with 9 positions matching TRBD1. The sample taken for sequencing was blood. The clonotype was recovered from a girl aged 10 to 17 with multiple sclerosis. The DNA for the CDR3 is TGTGCCAGCAGCTTACCGGGACAGGGCTTGGAGACCCAGTACTTC. Amino acids: CASSLPGQGLETQYF.